The 25 T cell receptor beta chains reported below all come from one sample, sequenced in a study of shared clonotypes between healthy human individuals. CD8 cells classed as naive were CD45RO-negative and positively selected for CCR7, excluding terminally differentiated effector memory CD45RA+ cells. Libraries were prepared by immunoSEQ multiplex PCR; TCRdb keeps only in-frame clonotypes and omits some of them. Of about 2.2 million clones listed, around 95% were seen once; the top ten hold about 1.6%. The sequenced sample consisted of naive CD8+ T cells from PBMCs. Receptor source: a man between 18 and 35 years old in good health. Some clones in this sample may be carry-over from other donors' samples.

This clone has only one observation. Other DNA sequences within the sample encode an identical CDR3. The chain employs TRBV7-6 and TRBJ2-1; TRBD2 aligns across 11 bases. CDR1 SGHVS and CDR2 FNYEAQ come from the germline V gene. The CDR3 runs to 15 residues. The V and J ends lost 5 bases and 3 bases, in that order; junction bases with no gene match: 3. CDR3 sequence: CASSPLAGGYNEQFF. The CDR3 nucleotides read TGTGCCAGCAGCCCTCTAGCGGGAGGCTACAATGAGCAGTTCTTC.

V gene TRBV19 combines with J gene TRBJ1-3, with D maybe TRBD1 (6 bases). Between the trimmed V and J ends, which lost 4 bases and 8 bases, there was a span of 18 bases. CDR3 length: 15 amino acids. CDR1 is LNHDA and CDR2 is SQIVND in the germline V gene (reference sequence). CDR3 nucleotide sequence: TGTGCCAGTAGTACCCGACAGGAAACTAGGGACACCATATATTTT. Its protein product is CASSTRQETRDTIYF.

The chain recombines TRBV28 with TRBJ2-5, with D hard to call. The germline V and J ends were trimmed by 6 bases and 4 bases, with 15 bases remaining between them. The V gene's germline CDR1 is MDHEN and CDR2 SYDVKM. The CDR3 is made up of 14 amino acids. The CDR3 is CASSFHSARETQYF. The CDR3 nucleotides read TGTGCCAGCAGCTTCCACTCCGCGAGAGAGACCCAGTACTTC.

This clone was picked up one time. Different DNA sequences within this sample yield the same CDR3. CDR3 nucleotide sequence: TGTGCCTGGAGTGTACTAGGGGGTGAGCAGTTCTTC. This sequence encodes CAWSVLGGEQFF. This rearrangement joins TRBV30 to TRBJ2-1; D may be TRBD1 (6 bases). The CDR3 length is 12 residues. Between the trimmed V and J ends, which lost 0 bases and 9 bases, there was a span of 9 bases. Germline V lookup: CDR1 GTSNPN, CDR2 SVGIG (reference sequence). The full variable domain, in which reference TRBV30 and TRBJ2-1 provide the parts outside the CDR3, is SQTIHQWPATLVQPVGSPLSLECTVEGTSNPNLYWYRQAAGRGLQLLFYSVGIGQISSEVPQNLSASRPQDRQFILSSKKLLLSDSGFYLCAWSVLGGEQFFGPGTRLTVL.

The V and J genes are TRBV28 and TRBJ1-2; unclear D gene. The CDR3 consists of 12 residues. Per the germline V gene, CDR1 is MDHEN and CDR2 is SYDVKM. V was pared by 6 bases and J by 6 bases, with 11 bases between. CDR3 region: CASSAYTDGYTF. For the CDR3, the DNA is TGTGCCAGCAGCGCTTATACGGATGGCTACACCTTC.

The gene calls are TRBV5-4 and TRBJ2-1; D ambiguous. V gave up 0 bases and J gave up 9 bases, with 19 bases separating them. The CDR3 is made up of 16 amino acids. Germline lookup yields CDR1 SGHNT and CDR2 YYREEE (reference sequence). The CDR3 nucleotides are TGTGCCAGCAGCTTGGCCCGTGGCCAACGGTGGGGTGAGCAGTTCTTC. This codes for CASSLARGQRWGEQFF.

This chain links TRBV28 with TRBJ1-5; TRBD1 agrees at 7 bases. Trimming removed 8 bases from V and 5 bases from J; junction bases left unmatched: 6. The CDR3 is made up of 13 amino acids. Per germline, CDR1 MDHEN and CDR2 SYDVKM. CDR3 amino acids: CASDGTDYQPQHF. The CDR3, as DNA: TGTGCCAGCGATGGGACAGATTATCAGCCCCAGCATTTT.

This chain uses TRBV9 with TRBJ1-2; possibly TRBD1 for D (5 bases). V was pared by 0 bases and J by 8 bases, with 14 bases between. CDR3 size: 14 residues. CDR1 is SGDLS, CDR2 YYNGEE, per germline. CDR3 DNA sequence: TGTGCCAGCAGCGTAGTGGCGGGGGATGAGGGCTACACCTTC. Translation gives CASSVVAGDEGYTF.

This chain uses TRBV5-3 with TRBJ2-7; D is possibly TRBD1 or TRBD2 (5 bases each). TRBV5-3 is recorded as an ORF, its role being uncertain. This CDR3 is 15 amino acids long. V lost 4 bases and J 0 bases, leaving 14 bases between the germline ends. CDR3 in DNA: TGTGCCAGAAGCGATTTCCCCGGGGCCTCCTACGAGCAGTACTTC. Its translation: CARSDFPGASYEQYF.

The rearrangement joins TRBV7-9 to TRBJ2-7; D unclear. CDR3 length: 12 amino acids. The germline V gene encodes CDR1 SEHNR and CDR2 FQNEAQ (reference sequence). Between the trimmed V and J ends, which lost 8 bases and 3 bases, there was a span of 11 bases. The CDR3 reads CASAVANYEQYF. The CDR3 DNA is TGTGCCAGCGCTGTGGCGAACTACGAGCAGTACTTC.

The V call is TRBV28, the J call TRBJ1-2; D possibly corresponds to TRBD1 (6 bases). CDR1 is MDHEN and CDR2 is SYDVKM in the germline V gene. The CDR3 extends over 14 amino acids. Trimming removed 2 bases at V and 5 bases at J, with 12 bases between. CDR3 loop: CASSLTGLGYGYTF. CDR3 coding DNA: TGTGCCAGCAGTTTAACAGGGCTCGGGTATGGCTACACCTTC.

J is TRBJ1-4 and V is TRBV7-9; no clear D. V lost 4 bases, J lost 0 bases, and 6 bases lay in between. Germline assignment: CDR1 SEHNR and CDR2 FQNEAQ (reference sequence). The CDR3 spans 14 residues. The CDR3 DNA sequence: TGTGCCAGCAGCTCGAGAACAACTAATGAAAAACTGTTTTTT. Translated, it gives CASSSRTTNEKLFF. The complete variable domain, with remaining parts taken from reference TRBV7-9 and TRBJ1-4, reads DTGVSQNPRHKITKRGQNVTFRCDPISEHNRLYWYRQTLGQGPEFLTYFQNEAQLEKSRLLSDRFSAERPKGSFSTLEIQRTEQGDSAMYLCASSSRTTNEKLFFGSGTQLSVL.

J is TRBJ2-1 and V is TRBV7-9; 8 nucleotides agree with TRBD1. This CDR3 comprises 15 residues. Germline assignment: CDR1 SEHNR and CDR2 FQNEAQ (reference sequence). The V and J ends lost 4 bases and 8 bases, in that order; junction bases with no gene match: 10. The CDR3 region is CASSSSRTGRYEQFF. DNA of the CDR3: TGTGCCAGCAGCTCATCCCGGACAGGGCGGTATGAGCAGTTCTTC. Looking up the rest from reference TRBV7-9 and TRBJ2-1 gives the full variable domain: DTGVSQNPRHKITKRGQNVTFRCDPISEHNRLYWYRQTLGQGPEFLTYFQNEAQLEKSRLLSDRFSAERPKGSFSTLEIQRTEQGDSAMYLCASSSSRTGRYEQFFGPGTRLTVL.

The V call is TRBV10-3, the J call TRBJ2-1, with 13 bases identical to TRBD2. The CDR3 runs to 13 residues. J lost 5 bases, V lost 10 bases, and 2 bases had no gene match. Per germline, CDR1 ENHRY and CDR2 SYGVKD. The CDR3 DNA follows: TGTGCCAGCGGACTAGCGGGAGACAATGAGCAGTTCTTC. Translating it yields CASGLAGDNEQFF.

The gene calls are TRBV25-1 and TRBJ1-2; TRBD1 agrees at 8 bases. Germline V gives CDR1 MGHDK, CDR2 SYGVNS. The CDR3 loop spans 13 amino acids. Unmatched junction bases numbered 5, after V lost 4 bases and J lost 7 bases. This chain's CDR3 is CASSVGQGLGYTF. CDR3 DNA: TGTGCCAGCAGTGTAGGACAGGGTCTTGGCTACACCTTC.

The chain couples TRBV28 to TRBJ1-2, with D possibly matching TRBD1 (5 bases). Germline V gives CDR1 MDHEN, CDR2 SYDVKM. With 3 bases removed from V and 5 bases from J, the gap between germline ends came to 16 bases. The CDR3 extends over 15 amino acids. CDR3 loop: CASSLGGGSRYGYTF. As DNA, the CDR3 is TGTGCCAGCAGTTTGGGGGGAGGTAGCAGATATGGCTACACCTTC.

This clone was observed once. This sample includes further DNA sequences coding for the same CDR3. V is TRBV28 and J is TRBJ1-5, with 8 bases fitting TRBD1. Germline CDR1 reads MDHEN; CDR2 reads SYDVKM. The CDR3 has 15 amino acids. V lost 2 bases and J lost 3; bases outside the gene matches: 3. Here the CDR3 DNA reads TGTGCCAGCAGTTTACCAGGGGGCGACAATCAGCCCCAGCATTTT. Its translation: CASSLPGGDNQPQHF.

The CDR3 DNA sequence: TGTGCCAGCTCACCATTGGACTTCACTGGGGACGATACGCAGTATTTT. Translating gives CASSPLDFTGDDTQYF. The chain joins TRBV18 to TRBJ2-3, with D perhaps TRBD1 or TRBD2 (5 bases each). In germline, CDR1 is KGHSH, CDR2 LQKENI. This CDR3 comprises 16 residues. V lost 2 bases and J lost 6, with 18 bases in between.

The gene calls are TRBV28 and TRBJ1-1, with 12 bases that match TRBD1. This CDR3 has 17 amino acids. Germline V lookup: CDR1 MDHEN, CDR2 SYDVKM. Trimming cost V 8 bases and J 5 bases; bases outside gene matches: 15. The CDR3 region has the DNA TGTGCCAGCTCTTCTTATGGGACAGGGGGCAAGAGAACTGAAGCTTTCTTT. Amino acids: CASSSYGTGGKRTEAFF.

The chain has TRBV29-1 and TRBJ1-1, with 7 positions matching TRBD1. The CDR3 spans 17 residues. V dropped 0 bases and J dropped 4; count of bases not matched to a gene: 14. CDR1 is SQVTM, CDR2 ANQGSEA, per germline. CDR3 DNA: TGCAGCGTTGAAGATCCTGGACAGGCGGAGGTCCGCACTGAAGCTTTCTTT. This sequence encodes CSVEDPGQAEVRTEAFF.

Comments on this clone: The same CDR3 arises from other DNA sequences in this sample as well. This chain links TRBV6-5 with TRBJ2-7; a possible D gene is TRBD1 (6 bases). The CDR3 runs to 15 residues. Germline V gene sequence: CDR1 MNHEY, CDR2 SVGAGI. V was cut by 2 bases and J by 1 base, with 12 bases left in between. CDR3 in DNA: TGTGCCAGCAGTTACGGCAGGGGCTCATCCTACGAGCAGTACTTC. Amino acids: CASSYGRGSSYEQYF.

In its sample, this clone was seen a few times. This sample includes further DNA sequences coding for the same CDR3. The chain is built from TRBV28 and TRBJ1-5; D remains unclear. From germline, CDR1 is MDHEN and CDR2 SYDVKM. Trimming cost V 5 bases and J 7 bases, with 9 bases left between them. The CDR3 covers 12 residues. The CDR3 region is CASSPGGQPQHF. CDR3 nucleotides: TGTGCCAGCAGTCCAGGTGGCCAGCCCCAGCATTTT.

The J gene is TRBJ1-4, the V gene TRBV4-1; D may be TRBD1 (6 bases). V lost 1 base to trimming and J lost 0 bases, with 12 bases between them. Germline V CDR1 and CDR2: MGHRA, YSYEKL. CDR3 length: 17 residues. CDR3 nucleotides: TGCGCCAGCAGCCAAGGAACGGAGGGGGCAACTAATGAAAAACTGTTTTTT. This codes for CASSQGTEGATNEKLFF.

The chain employs TRBV6-6 and TRBJ1-5, with a tentative D call TRBD1 (5 bases). CDR1 is MNHNY and CDR2 is SVGAGI in the germline V gene (reference sequence). The CDR3 has 15 residues. Trimming took off 5 bases at V and 5 bases at J, with 16 bases between the two ends. The CDR3 here is CASSQGVFADQPQHF. The DNA of the CDR3 is TGTGCCAGCAGTCAAGGGGTGTTTGCGGATCAGCCCCAGCATTTT.

The chain combines TRBV14 with TRBJ2-7; D might be TRBD1 or TRBD2, each matching 6 bases. From germline, CDR1 is SGHDN and CDR2 FVKESK. Trimming stripped 4 bases from V and 6 bases from J, with 16 bases between. This CDR3 has 14 residues. The CDR3 loop is CASSLGIRGLEQYF. The CDR3 DNA sequence: TGTGCCAGCAGCCTCGGGATTCGGGGGCTCGAGCAGTACTTC.